This TCR beta chain was identified in a study of blood T cell repertoires in COVID-19. Whole-study context: Samples taken during acute and convalescent COVID-19 were collected in the United States, Italy and Spain.

Source study methods: Researchers report that nucleated cell counts were estimated from reference gene primer amplification. Data came from immunoSEQ multiplex PCR; TCRdb stores just in-frame clones and leaves some out. That table is the source of V, J and clone size, and D and trimming were worked out from the DNA. The data hold about 190,000 clones, with around 78% observed a single time. This clone was recorded once. Germline loops: CDR1 SNHLY, CDR2 FYNNEI. The CDR3 has 14 residues. Trimming cost V 8 bases and J 5 bases, with 13 bases left between them. Material: peripheral blood. This clonotype originated in a woman of 80 years or more with active or convalescent COVID-19. The J gene is TRBJ1-6, the V gene TRBV2, with D maybe TRBD1 (5 bases). CDR3 in DNA: TGTGCCAGCGGCCGACAGACCGATAATTCACCCCTCCACTTT. Residues: CASGRQTDNSPLHF.